The 9 T cell receptor beta chains reported below all come from one sample, sequenced in a study of blood T cells in healthy people across ages. Next came a second PCR, run for about 7 to 12 cycles, which used a sample-barcoded 5' primer along with a J-beta primer mix. In TCRdb, the 5' RACE reads were re-called with MiXCR into one record per CDR3 protein. The sample includes around 790,000 distinct CDR3 sequences, about 42% of them seen just once. The sequenced material came from blood. The receptors derive from a man between 60 and 75 years old in good health.

J is TRBJ2-1 and V is TRBV14, with TRBD2 matching over 9 bases. The J call may be mistaken, given a closer DNA end match to TRBJ2-7. Germline lookup yields CDR1 SGHDN and CDR2 FVKESK. The CDR3 totals 18 residues. The CDR3 bases are TGTGCCAGCGGCCGCCTGGCTAGCGGGGTTCTCTCCTACAATGAGCAGTACTTC. Translating gives CASGRLASGVLSYNEQYF.

This clonotype was detected only a few times. The rearrangement uses TRBV7-9 and TRBJ1-2; the D is unclear. The germline gives CDR1 SEHNR, CDR2 FQNEAQ (reference sequence). V gave up 5 bases and J gave up 8 bases, with 15 bases separating them. This CDR3 has 13 amino acids. In DNA, the CDR3 is TGTGCCAGCAGCCGGACGCCCTTGGGAGGCTACACCTTC. Its translation is CASSRTPLGGYTF.

This clonotype was counted between two and nine times. The gene calls are TRBV28 and TRBJ2-1; a weak D match, TRBD1 (6 bases). With 4 bases removed from V and 5 bases from J, the gap between germline ends came to 12 bases. Germline CDR1 is MDHEN and CDR2 is SYDVKM. The CDR3 is 14 residues long. CDR3 in amino acids: CASSSRDKNNEQFF. CDR3 nucleotide sequence: TGTGCCAGCAGTTCAAGGGACAAAAACAATGAGCAGTTCTTC.

This clonotype was seen more than once but under ten times. The rearrangement joins TRBV20-1 to TRBJ1-6, with 9 bases lining up with TRBD1. The CDR3 has 15 residues. The V gene's germline CDR1 is DFQATT and CDR2 SNEGSKA (reference sequence). Losses at the gene ends were 1 base for V and 10 bases for J; bases not matched to a gene: 8. The CDR3 sequence is CSARAPGQGQSPLHF. In DNA, the CDR3 is TGCAGTGCTAGAGCTCCGGGACAGGGTCAATCACCCCTCCACTTT.

In its sample, this clonotype was seen once. The chain joins TRBV7-2 to TRBJ1-2; perhaps TRBD1 as D (5 bases). The CDR3 is made up of 15 amino acids. Germline V gene lookup returns CDR1 SGHTA and CDR2 FQGNSA. The V end was cut by 5 bases, the J end by 5 bases, with 18 bases between. Here the CDR3 reads CASSLGGARAYGYTF. The CDR3 bases are TGTGCCAGCAGCCTAGGAGGGGCGCGGGCATATGGCTACACCTTC.

The rearrangement links TRBV6-6 to TRBJ2-5, with a weak D call TRBD2 (6 bases). The CDR3 is made up of 16 amino acids. Germline loops: CDR1 MNHNY, CDR2 SVGAGI (reference sequence). The ends were cut back, 4 bases at V and 0 bases at J, with 15 bases in the middle. Here the CDR3 DNA reads TGTGCCAGCAGTTCCCGGGAGACCCTGTACCAAGAGACCCAGTACTTC. Encoded protein: CASSSRETLYQETQYF.

The rearrangement joins TRBV9 to TRBJ2-2; D ambiguous. This CDR3 region has 13 residues. V was cut by 4 bases and J by 9 bases, with 13 bases left in between. Germline loops: CDR1 SGDLS, CDR2 YYNGEE. The CDR3 sequence: CASSLNGVRELFF. CDR3 DNA: TGTGCCAGCAGCCTTAATGGGGTCCGGGAGCTGTTTTTT.

This clonotype was counted ten times or more. The chain employs TRBV29-1 and TRBJ2-1; D not certain. CDR1 and CDR2 from the germline V gene are SQVTM and ANQGSEA. Trimming cost V 8 bases and J 7 bases, with 9 bases left between them. The CDR3 length is 10 residues. DNA for the CDR3: TGCAGCACCAGTTCGAATGAGCAGTTCTTC. It codes for CSTSSNEQFF.

On this clonotype itself: A much larger clonotype is one base distant, so this may be a read error. The chain is built from TRBV19 and TRBJ1-4; 7 nucleotides agree with TRBD1. CDR1 is LNHDA and CDR2 is SQIVND in the germline V gene (reference sequence). J gave up 10 bases and V 7 bases, and 12 bases lay outside the gene matches. CDR3 size: 14 residues. DNA of the CDR3: TGTGCCAGTACCGACGGACAGGCACGAGCAAAACTGTTTTTT. Its translation: CASTDGQARAKLFF.